This T cell receptor beta chain is drawn from a study of OX40 agonist ivuxolimab in advanced cancers. Across the whole study: Patients were infused with ivuxolimab every 2 weeks at 0.01 to 10 mg/kg.

This table comes from immunoSEQ multiplex PCR, and its TCRdb copy is limited to in-frame clones, with some not included. Altogether some 59,000 clones are present, around 83% being singletons, with the ten largest covering 2.4%. The V gene end was trimmed by 3 bases and the J gene end by 7 bases; junction bases not matched to a gene: 4. Germline-derived CDR1 and CDR2 are SGDLS and YYNGEE. The length of the CDR3 is 15 residues. About this clone itself: The antigen remains unidentified.

Study-wide points: Some nonresponders additionally presented with little normalized T-cell clonal expansion.

Autoimmune disease history or systemic immunosuppression led to patient exclusion. The sequencing here drew on CD4+ or CD8+ T cells sorted from blood, taken in a trial of the OX40 agonist ivuxolimab. The source is an adult with an advanced solid tumor such as melanoma, head and neck, liver or kidney cancer. The gene calls are TRBV9 and TRBJ1-4, with TRBD1 matching 12 bases. CDR3 sequence reads: CASSARDRGLEKLFF. The DNA for the CDR3 is TGTGCCAGCAGCGCACGGGACAGGGGGCTTGAAAAACTGTTTTTT.